One and the same sample provided the 8 T cell receptor beta chains below, sequenced in a study of OX40 agonist ivuxolimab in advanced cancers. The method was immunoSEQ multiplex PCR; TCRdb's version includes in-frame clones alone and lacks a portion of them. The repertoire includes 90,000 or so clones, roughly 86% of them detected once, and approximately 4.8% sits in the top ten. The source was CD4+ or CD8+ T cells sorted from blood, collected in a trial of the OX40 agonist ivuxolimab. The receptors originated from an adult with an advanced solid tumor such as melanoma, head and neck, liver or kidney cancer.

The chain recombines TRBV21-1 with TRBJ2-7; TRBD1 reflects the table's D call only, with no check against the DNA. TRBV21-1 is marked as a pseudogene. This CDR3 is 16 amino acids long. The DNA for the CDR3 is TGTGCCAGCAGCAGGATCCGGGACAGGAGATCCTACGAGCAGTACGTC. This gives the protein CASSRIRDRRSYEQYV.

The rearrangement joins TRBV6-1 to TRBJ2-2; no reliable D call. From germline, CDR1 is MNHNS and CDR2 SASEGT. Trimming removed 1 base from V and 0 bases from J, with 9 bases in between. This CDR3 contains 16 residues. CDR3 residues: CASSEVSHTNTGELFF. The CDR3 bases are TGTGCCAGCAGTGAAGTGAGCCATACGAACACCGGGGAGCTGTTTTTT.

The rearrangement uses TRBV9 and TRBJ1-2; TRBD1 aligns across 8 bases. V lost 2 bases, J lost 3 bases, and 0 bases stayed unmatched. CDR3 length: 13 residues. Germline values: CDR1 SGDLS, CDR2 YYNGEE. The chain's CDR3 is CASSVDRDYGYTF. CDR3 DNA sequence: TGTGCCAGCAGCGTGGACAGGGACTATGGCTACACCTTC.

V is TRBV5-6 and J is TRBJ1-3, with D maybe TRBD1 (5 bases). Trimming removed 1 base at V and 0 bases at J, with 14 bases between. Germline V gives CDR1 SGHDT, CDR2 YYEEEE. The CDR3 totals 17 residues. The CDR3 region is CASSLLVGEFSGNTIYF. The CDR3 DNA follows: TGTGCCAGCAGCTTGCTTGTAGGGGAATTCTCTGGAAACACCATATATTTT. Combining the CDR3 with reference TRBV5-6 and TRBJ1-3 gives the whole variable domain DAGVTQSPTHLIKTRGQQVTLRCSPKSGHDTVSWYQQALGQGPQFIFQYYEEEERQRGNFPDRFSGHQFPNYSSELNVNALLLGDSALYLCASSLLVGEFSGNTIYFGEGSWLTVV.

The chain carries TRBV7-9 and TRBJ2-3, with 7 bases aligning to TRBD1. Germline trimming cut 3 bases from V and 3 bases from J; bases unmatched to any gene: 6. Germline V gene data show CDR1 as SEHNR and CDR2 as FQNEAQ (reference sequence). The CDR3 is 15 amino acids. CDR3 protein: CASSLGQLITDTQYF. The CDR3 nucleotides read TGTGCCAGCAGCTTGGGACAGTTGATTACAGATACGCAGTATTTT.

The chain recombines TRBV10-1 with TRBJ2-3, with 7 positions matching TRBD2. The CDR3 is made up of 15 amino acids. Germline V gene data show CDR1 as WNHNN and CDR2 as SYGVQD (reference sequence). Germline trimming cut 2 bases from V and 7 bases from J; bases unmatched to any gene: 9. The CDR3 loop reads CASSEGIAGDYTQYF. Written as DNA, the CDR3 is TGCGCCAGCAGTGAGGGGATAGCGGGTGATTATACGCAGTATTTT.

The chain joins TRBV28 to TRBJ2-5; no firm D call. The CDR3 consists of 11 residues. V was clipped by 8 bases and J by 2 bases, with 6 bases between them. CDR1 is MDHEN, CDR2 SYDVKM, per germline. This chain's CDR3 is CASADQETQYF. The CDR3 DNA reads as TGTGCCAGCGCCGATCAAGAGACCCAGTACTTC.

This clone was observed a handful of times. This CDR3 is CASSLLGGTASGYTF. CDR3 sequence (DNA): TGTGCCAGCAGTTTACTCGGAGGAACGGCGTCCGGCTACACCTTC. The rearrangement uses TRBV28 and TRBJ1-2; D not resolved. Trimming left V 2 bases short and J 8 bases short, with 18 bases between. Germline V gene sequence: CDR1 MDHEN, CDR2 SYDVKM. The CDR3 spans 15 residues.